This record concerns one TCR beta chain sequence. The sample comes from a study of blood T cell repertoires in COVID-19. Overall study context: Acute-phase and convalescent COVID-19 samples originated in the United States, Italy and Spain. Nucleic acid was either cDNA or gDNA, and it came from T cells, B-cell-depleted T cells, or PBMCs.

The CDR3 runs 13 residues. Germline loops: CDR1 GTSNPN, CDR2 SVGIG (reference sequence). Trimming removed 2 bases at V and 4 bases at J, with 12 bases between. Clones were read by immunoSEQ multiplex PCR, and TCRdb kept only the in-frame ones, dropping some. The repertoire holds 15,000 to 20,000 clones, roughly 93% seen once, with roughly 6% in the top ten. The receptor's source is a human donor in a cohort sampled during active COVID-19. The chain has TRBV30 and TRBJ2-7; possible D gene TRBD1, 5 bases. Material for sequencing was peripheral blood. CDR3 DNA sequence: TGTGCCTGGAGTCTGGGGCTATTATACGAGCAGTACTTC. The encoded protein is CAWSLGLLYEQYF.